The TCR beta chain described here comes from a study of STAT5B mutations in CD4+ large granular lymphocyte leukemia. The CDR3 covers 15 residues. V gave up 5 bases and J gave up 3 bases; unmatched junction bases: 5. Germline assignment: CDR1 MNHNY and CDR2 SVGAGI (reference sequence). This was a survey-level run. This table comes from immunoSEQ multiplex PCR, and its TCRdb copy is limited to in-frame clones, with some not included. The sample holds over 35,000 clones, about four fifths seen once. The TCR comes from a human donor in good health. The chain carries TRBV6-6 and TRBJ2-7, with 12 bases matching TRBD1. The sequenced material came from CD4+ T cells from blood buffy coats. In nucleotides, the CDR3 is TGTGCCAGCAGTACCGGGACAGGGGGCGGCTACGAGCAGTACTTC. Its translation: CASSTGTGGGYEQYF.